This T cell receptor (beta chain) was captured in a study of blood T cells in healthy people across ages (dated by TCRdb to the mid-2010s). For the wider study: In model experiments, template switching captured roughly one uniquely barcoded TCR beta cDNA molecule for every two T cells. To track age-related changes in TCR beta repertoire diversity, the study relied on deep sequencing normalized with unique cDNA molecular identifiers. Donors of different ages were randomly distributed across sequencing lanes to avoid experimental bias. Two additional independent replicas of 1 million unique cDNA reads from the same blood draw were analyzed for two donors (one aged 18 to 30 and one aged 80 or older). Four age groups were formed from the donors: young (average roughly 16 years), middle-aged (approximately 40), aged (roughly 58) and long-lived (roughly 81).

This clonotype showed up just a few times. Its antigen remains undetermined. No base quality information exists; no much larger clone differs at one position. Libraries were constructed by 5' RACE. Sequenced on an Illumina HiSeq 2500. A second about 7 to 11 cycle PCR used a sample-barcoded 5' primer and a J-beta primer mix. A unique molecular identifier was introduced onto each TCR beta cDNA molecule by a template-switch 5' adaptor carrying 12 random nucleotides. Each sample yielded at least 2.5 million CDR3-containing paired-end reads. First-strand cDNA synthesis was performed from all RNA using the Mint cDNA synthesis kit, with priming by a TRBC-specific oligonucleotide. Following uracil-DNA glycosylase treatment, a first 18-cycle PCR with universal primers M1SS and BC2_uni_R was performed on all cDNA. In the source study's methods: Normalization of each sample was performed by random selection of 1 million high-quality reads, each carrying a distinct molecular identifier. Instead of being binned into consensus sequences, reads with shared molecular identifiers were discarded. MiTCR, set to a Q25 quality threshold and the strictest error-elimination algorithm, was used for CDR3 identification, clonotype clustering and error correction. A nonparametric unseen species model with Euler transformation was used to estimate lower-bound total TCR beta diversity. The public reads were run again by TCRdb, first through fastp at Q25 and then through MiXCR, and only productive beta chains were kept. Duplicate CDR3 protein sequences are folded into a single record with the most common DNA and genes. These V and J calls rely on TCRdb rather than the paper's analysis. For this sample there are 550,000 to 650,000 distinct CDR3 sequences; 25% to 35% appear just once. The ten largest make up about 15% of the sample.

The donors were 40 or so Caucasian individuals from Russia, aged roughly 6 to 100 years, who were systemically healthy. Each donor gave about 11 milliliters of peripheral blood, drawn into EDTA-treated Vacutainer tubes. Ficoll-Paque density-gradient centrifugation was used to isolate PBMCs, with at least 6.5 million obtained per sample. Total RNA was extracted from PBMCs with Trizol reagent, with at least 6 micrograms obtained per sample. For every donor, an aliquot of PBMCs went through flow cytometry to measure the percentages of naive CD45RAhigh/CD27high T cells. On the study overall, not on this receptor specifically: Estimates of total diversity based on one million sequenced T cells were considered lower bounds and underestimates. Because profiling used bulk unsorted PBMCs, naive and antigen-experienced compartments could not be compared conclusively. Compared with the aged group, the long-lived group had more naive CD4+ T cells, fewer expanded clones and increased TCR diversity, suggesting age selection. The percentage of naive T cells measured by flow cytometry correlated strongly with observed TCR beta diversity. Because the CMV infection status of the donors was unknown, age-related changes in expanded clonotypes may potentially have been confounded. Observed TCR beta diversity per million T cells fell roughly linearly with age, and a significant reduction was already apparent by age around 39.

CDR1 and CDR2 are read off the germline V gene as SGHRS and YFSETQ. V is pared back by 0 bases and J by 4 bases, with 7 bases lying between the germline termini. From the cysteine up to the phenylalanine, the CDR3 has a length of 14 residues. The entry retains the CDR3 DNA only, 42 bases that are in frame from base 1. The sequence links TRBV5-1 to TRBJ1-4, with the D gene not clear enough to name. This TCR was sampled from an elderly woman in good health. The specimen sequenced was blood. DNA sequence: TGCGCCAGCAGCTTGGAAGGGATTAATGAAAAACTGTTTTTT. The encoded protein is CASSLEGINEKLFF.